This T cell receptor (beta chain) is from a study of T cells after yellow fever vaccination. Notes on the study in general: Peak timing came faster in the weaker secondary response, day 5 versus 15.

This clonotype was seen many times. Its specificity is not known. TCRdb recomputed calls from the 5' RACE reads with MiXCR, one row per CDR3 protein. The sample records approximately 240,000 distinct CDR3 sequences, roughly 3.5% being singletons. The receptor was isolated from a man aged 18-30 years who received the YFV17D yellow fever vaccine. This material consisted of PBMCs, taken 15 days after the yellow fever booster vaccination.

The chain's CDR3 is CASSTRDSRTTEAFF. The CDR3 bases are TGTGCCAGTAGTACTCGGGACAGTCGGACCACTGAAGCTTTCTTT. This chain connects TRBV19 to TRBJ1-1, with 7 bases fitting TRBD1. The CDR3 loop spans 15 amino acids. Trimming cost V 4 bases and J 4 bases; bases outside gene matches: 9. Per germline, CDR1 LNHDA and CDR2 SQIVND (reference sequence). Full variable domain (outside the CDR3, taken from reference TRBV19 and TRBJ1-1): DGGITQSPKYLFRKEGQNVTLSCEQNLNHDAMYWYRQDPGQGLRLIYYSQIVNDFQKGDIAEGYSVSREKKESFPLTVTSAQKNPTAFYLCASSTRDSRTTEAFFGQGTRLTVV.